A single sample is the source of the 15 T cell receptor beta chains below, sequenced in a study of regulatory T cells in long-lasting Graves disease. Time point specified: persistent/refractory GD, antithyroid drugs over 5 years with positive TRAb. Researchers made the TCR library from RNA that was extracted from PBMCs. Combining iRepertoire HTBI primers with Arm-PCR of CDR3 regions, the authors built TCR beta libraries. TCRdb re-derived calls from the multiplex PCR reads in MiXCR, one entry per CDR3 protein. The sample lists fewer than 600,000 distinct CDR3 sequences; around a fifth were seen once. The input for sequencing was peripheral blood mononuclear cells (PBMCs), taken when the disease was refractory, from a patient treated with antithyroid drugs. The source of these receptors is a female donor with Graves disease.

The rearrangement links TRBV30 to TRBJ1-6, with D perhaps TRBD1 (5 bases). Trimming cost V 3 bases and J 7 bases, with 13 bases left between them. The V gene's germline CDR1 is GTSNPN and CDR2 SVGIG (reference sequence). This CDR3 comprises 14 residues. CDR3 loop: CAWSATRGNSPLHF. For the CDR3, the DNA is TGTGCCTGGAGCGCCACAAGGGGAAATTCACCCCTCCACTTT.

This clonotype has more than one count but fewer than ten. The chain recombines TRBV9 with TRBJ1-1; 8 bases are a match to TRBD1. This CDR3 has 15 amino acids. The V and J ends lost 3 bases and 8 bases, in that order; junction bases with no gene match: 12. The V gene's germline CDR1 is SGDLS and CDR2 YYNGEE. DNA for the CDR3: TGTGCCAGCAGCGCCCGACCCGACAGGGGAGGCGAAGCTTTCTTT. Amino acid sequence: CASSARPDRGGEAFF.

This clonotype has at least ten counts. This rearrangement joins TRBV24-1 to TRBJ2-7; 10 bases align to TRBD1. The germline CDR1 and CDR2 sequences are KGHDR and SFDVKD. V dropped 4 bases and J dropped 4; count of bases not matched to a gene: 12. The CDR3 runs 17 residues. CDR3 region: CATSDSGTGVSPYEQYF. As DNA, the CDR3 is TGTGCCACCAGTGACTCGGGGACAGGGGTTTCCCCTTACGAGCAGTACTTC.

This clonotype was seen a handful of times. The chain couples TRBV28 to TRBJ2-1; 10 bases map to TRBD1. CDR3 size: 14 residues. CDR1 is MDHEN and CDR2 is SYDVKM in the germline V gene. V shed 10 bases and J 4 bases; nucleotides not matched to a gene: 7. In DNA, the CDR3 is TGTGCCACCAAGACAGGGGGCCCATACAATGAGCAGTTCTTC. Residues: CATKTGGPYNEQFF.

This clonotype was detected ten times or more. The CDR3 DNA reads TGTGCCAGCAGAGGCGGGAGGGGCCTCCTTTACACCGGGGAGCTGTTTTTT. This sequence encodes CASRGGRGLLYTGELFF. The J gene is TRBJ2-2, the V gene TRBV12-3 or TRBV12-4, with 9 bases that match TRBD2. The length of the CDR3 is 17 residues. The J segment lost 3 bases and the V segment lost 6 bases, leaving 11 bases of the junction unmatched.

This clonotype was detected many times. The gene calls are TRBV11-2 and TRBJ1-6, with D maybe TRBD1 (6 bases). CDR3 length equals 14 residues. Germline V gene sequence: CDR1 SGHAT, CDR2 FQNNGV. V was cut by 6 bases and J by 9 bases, with 15 bases left in between. The CDR3 reads CASRPIGGRSPLHF. CDR3 sequence (DNA): TGTGCCAGCAGACCGATCGGGGGGCGTTCACCCCTCCACTTT.

With respect to this clonotype: A read error is possible here, since a much larger clone lies one base away. The rearrangement links TRBV6-1 to TRBJ1-1; D remains ambiguous. The length of the CDR3 is 15 residues. V was pared by 4 bases and J by 3 bases, with 15 bases between. Germline-derived CDR1 and CDR2 are MNHNS and SASEGT. The CDR3 is CASSGARGLDTEAFF. CDR3 nucleotides: TGTGCCAGCAGTGGAGCACGAGGGTTAGACACTGAAGCTTTCTTT.

The chain combines TRBV9 with TRBJ2-7; 9 nucleotides match TRBD1. The J segment lost 7 bases and the V segment lost 3 bases, leaving 5 bases of the junction unmatched. The CDR3 loop spans 13 amino acids. Per germline, CDR1 SGDLS and CDR2 YYNGEE. The DNA of the CDR3 is TGTGCCAGCAGCGCGGACAGGGGAGGGGAGCAGTACTTC. Translating it yields CASSADRGGEQYF.

This clonotype was seen many times. The chain links TRBV11-1 to TRBJ1-1; D ambiguous. CDR1 is SGHAT and CDR2 is FQDESV in the germline V gene (reference sequence). Trimming took 5 bases from V and 3 from J, leaving 13 bases between them. The CDR3 spans 14 residues. The CDR3 DNA is TGTGCCAGCAGCAGAGACTGGGTGGACACTGAAGCTTTCTTT. Amino acids: CASSRDWVDTEAFF.

This chain joins TRBV2 and TRBJ2-1, with 11 bases fitting TRBD1. The CDR3 totals 15 residues. The germline V gene encodes CDR1 SNHLY and CDR2 FYNNEI. Germline trimming cut 5 bases from V and 7 bases from J; bases unmatched to any gene: 7. The CDR3 bases are TGTGCCAGCAGTAACTCCGGGACAGGGGGTAATGAGCAGTTCTTC. This codes for CASSNSGTGGNEQFF.

This clonotype was seen at least ten times. The chain recombines TRBV6-9 with TRBJ2-7; D unclear. V was cut by 3 bases and J by 7 bases, with 10 bases left in between. The CDR3 extends over 12 amino acids. The germline gives CDR1 MNHGY, CDR2 SVAAGI. CDR3 coding DNA: TGTGCCAGCAGTTACTTGGTGGGGGAGCAGTACTTC. This codes for CASSYLVGEQYF.

In DNA, the CDR3 is TGCGCCAGCAGCCAAGTATGGTGGGGGGCCCGGGCCGCTGGGGCCAACGTCCTGACTTTC. Protein: CASSQVWWGARAAGANVLTF. This sequence joins TRBV4-1 and TRBJ2-6; possibly TRBD1 or TRBD2 for D (6 bases each). The germline V gene encodes CDR1 MGHRA and CDR2 YSYEKL. This CDR3 is built from 20 residues. Trimming took 1 base from V and 2 from J, leaving 21 bases between them.

This rearrangement joins TRBV5-5 to TRBJ2-7; D is perhaps TRBD2 (7 bases). CDR3 size: 16 residues. V was pared by 1 base and J by 3 bases, with 17 bases between. Germline CDR1 is SGHKS and CDR2 is YYEKEE (reference sequence). In nucleotides, the CDR3 is TGTGCCAGCAGCTTGAGGGGGGGTACGACGAACTACGAGCAGTACTTC. It translates to CASSLRGGTTNYEQYF.

This clonotype came up a few times. This chain links TRBV30 with TRBJ1-2; no clear D gene. Germline V gene data show CDR1 as GTSNPN and CDR2 as SVGIG (reference sequence). This CDR3 is 12 amino acids long. V was trimmed by 0 bases and J by 3 bases, leaving 5 bases between them. The DNA for the CDR3 is TGTGCCTGGAGTGTCTGGGACTATGGCTACACCTTC. It translates to CAWSVWDYGYTF.

This clonotype was recorded many times. V gene TRBV29-1 combines with J gene TRBJ1-2; 8 bases fit TRBD1. From germline, CDR1 is SQVTM and CDR2 ANQGSEA. V was clipped by 3 bases and J by 4 bases; unmatched bases: 10. The CDR3 consists of 15 residues. Written as DNA, the CDR3 is TGCAGCGTTGATGGGGGAACAGGGGGAGCCTATGGCTACACCTTC. Its protein is CSVDGGTGGAYGYTF.